Shown below are 27 T cell receptor beta chains from a single sample sequenced in a study of cytomegalovirus exposure and HLA in healthy donors. PCR amplification relied on 60 Vbeta primers (plus 13 Jbeta primers). The method was immunoSEQ multiplex PCR; TCRdb's version includes in-frame clones alone and lacks a portion of them. The repertoire holds 55,000 to 80,000 clones, with approximately 75% as singletons. Sequences were obtained from PBMCs. The origin of the receptors is a man aged 50 to 60 in good health and CMV-seropositive.

This rearrangement joins TRBV30 to TRBJ2-3; 7 bases agree with TRBD1. The length of the CDR3 is 17 residues. Germline CDR1 reads GTSNPN; CDR2 reads SVGIG (reference sequence). The V and J ends lost 0 bases and 3 bases, in that order; junction bases with no gene match: 12. CDR3 in DNA: TGTGCCTGGAGTGTAGGGAAGAGGGGGCAAAGGACAGATACGCAGTATTTT. This codes for CAWSVGKRGQRTDTQYF.

This clone was observed a single time. The chain has TRBV7-9 and TRBJ2-5; 7 nucleotides align to TRBD1. CDR1 is SEHNR, CDR2 FQNEAQ, per germline (reference sequence). The V and J ends lost 5 bases and 1 base, in that order; junction bases with no gene match: 7. The CDR3 spans 15 residues. CDR3 region: CASSTRQGRQETQYF. CDR3 DNA sequence: TGTGCCAGCAGCACCAGACAGGGCCGCCAAGAGACCCAGTACTTC.

Turning to this clone: At one of its ends the junction is not consistent with the germline gene, which may arise from a read error. The rearrangement links TRBV7-3 to TRBJ2-7, with TRBD2 matching 11 bases. Germline values: CDR1 SGHTA, CDR2 FQGTGA. The CDR3 spans 13 residues. The CDR3 protein is CASSPLAGGPLNF. Written as DNA, the CDR3 is TGTGCCAGCAGCCCCCTAGCGGGAGGACCTTTGAACTTC.

The chain carries TRBV18 and TRBJ2-7; TRBD1 might be the D (5 bases). Germline V gene lookup returns CDR1 KGHSH and CDR2 LQKENI. V lost 2 bases and J lost 3, with 17 bases in between. The CDR3 runs 16 residues. CDR3 sequence reads: CASSPGSRKGNYEQYF. CDR3 in DNA: TGTGCCAGCTCACCAGGATCAAGAAAGGGGAACTACGAGCAGTACTTC.

The chain employs TRBV11-2 and TRBJ2-7, with TRBD2 matching over 11 bases. The length of the CDR3 is 17 residues. J lost 9 bases, V lost 0 bases, and 13 bases had no gene match. Germline-derived CDR1 and CDR2 are SGHAT and FQNNGV. CDR3 nucleotide sequence: TGTGCCAGCAGCTTAGAGGTGATAGCGGGAGGGCCGATTAGGCAGTACTTC. Encoded protein: CASSLEVIAGGPIRQYF.

The rearrangement links TRBV7-8 to TRBJ2-2, with 9 bases fitting TRBD1. CDR1 and CDR2 (germline): SGHVS, FQNEAQ. V shed 8 bases, J shed 7 bases, and the junction held 8 bases outside the gene matches. The CDR3 is 14 amino acids. This CDR3 reads CASRGTGRFGELFF. CDR3 bases: TGTGCCAGCCGAGGGACAGGGCGGTTCGGGGAGCTGTTTTTT.

This clone was recorded only once. The J gene is TRBJ2-7, the V gene TRBV11-2, with a possible D match to TRBD1 (5 bases). The CDR3 is made up of 18 amino acids. CDR1 is SGHAT and CDR2 is FQNNGV in the germline V gene. V was pared by 1 base and J by 2 bases, with 21 bases between. CDR3 bases: TGTGCCAGCAGCTTAGTGTCCCCAAGGGGCGCAGACCCCTACGAGCAGTACTTC. This sequence encodes CASSLVSPRGADPYEQYF.

The V gene is TRBV19, the J gene TRBJ2-5; tentatively, D is TRBD1 (5 bases). The better agreement between TRBJ2-7 and the DNA end casts doubt on the J call. The CDR3 has 12 residues. CDR1 and CDR2 (germline): LNHDA, SQIVND (reference sequence). CDR3 in DNA: TGTGCCACCCGAGACAGACCCTACGAGCAGTACTTC. Encoded protein: CATRDRPYEQYF.

The rearrangement joins TRBV10-3 to TRBJ2-7; D remains unclear. This CDR3 spans 12 amino acids. The V end lost 3 bases, the J end lost 1 base, and 4 bases lay between the germline ends. Germline V CDR1 and CDR2: ENHRY, SYGVKD. This chain's CDR3 is CAISDPSYEQYF. The CDR3 nucleotides are TGTGCCATCAGTGATCCTTCCTACGAGCAGTACTTC.

The V gene is TRBV7-2, the J gene TRBJ1-5; 8 bases agree with TRBD1. Germline CDR1 SGHTA, CDR2 FQGNSA. The V segment lost 5 bases and the J segment 11 bases; nucleotides outside the gene matches: 8. This CDR3 is 13 amino acids long. The CDR3 spells CASSDRGSASQHF. The CDR3 DNA is TGTGCCAGCAGCGACAGGGGCTCCGCGTCCCAGCATTTT.

This chain joins TRBV19 and TRBJ1-5, with 7 bases fitting TRBD1. Germline assignment: CDR1 LNHDA and CDR2 SQIVND (reference sequence). V lost 6 bases to trimming and J lost 5 bases; unmatched junction nucleotides: 10. CDR3 size: 15 residues. CDR3 sequence reads: CASRTRTGADQPQHF. The DNA for the CDR3 is TGTGCCAGTAGGACGCGGACAGGCGCCGATCAGCCCCAGCATTTT.

This chain connects TRBV30 to TRBJ2-1, with D possibly being TRBD1 (5 bases). Germline loops: CDR1 GTSNPN, CDR2 SVGIG (reference sequence). V lost 3 bases, J lost 0 bases, and 9 bases lay in between. The CDR3 is 14 residues long. This CDR3 is CAWRGRPSYNEQFF. CDR3 coding DNA: TGTGCCTGGAGGGGGCGGCCCTCCTACAATGAGCAGTTCTTC.

The chain has TRBV18 and TRBJ2-3; TRBD2 matches 8 bases. V was pared by 0 bases and J by 3 bases, with 8 bases of the junction left unmatched. Germline values: CDR1 KGHSH, CDR2 LQKENI. CDR3 length: 17 amino acids. CDR3 nucleotide sequence: TGTGCCAGCTCACCACCCTCGGGAGGGAGGAAGACAGATACGCAGTATTTT. Translation gives CASSPPSGGRKTDTQYF. Combining the CDR3 with reference TRBV18 and TRBJ2-3 gives the whole variable domain NAGVMQNPRHLVRRRGQEARLRCSPMKGHSHVYWYRQLPEEGLKFMVYLQKENIIDESGMPKERFSAEFPKEGPSILRIQQVVRGDSAAYFCASSPPSGGRKTDTQYFGPGTRLTVL.

The chain uses TRBV28 and TRBJ2-1; 10 bases are shared with TRBD2. The germline CDR1 and CDR2 sequences are MDHEN and SYDVKM. The CDR3 runs to 16 residues. J lost 3 bases, V lost 6 bases, and 8 bases had no gene match. The CDR3 sequence is CASSSRTSGYYNEQFF. CDR3 in DNA: TGTGCCAGCAGCTCCAGGACTAGCGGATACTACAATGAGCAGTTCTTC.

The genes are TRBV15 and TRBJ2-1, with D possibly being TRBD2 (5 bases). CDR3 length equals 13 residues. V was shortened by 5 bases and J by 4 bases, with 9 bases between the two germline ends. Germline CDR1 is LNHNV and CDR2 is YYDKDF (reference sequence). The CDR3 sequence is CATSGGSYNEQFF. CDR3 DNA: TGTGCCACCAGCGGAGGCAGTTACAATGAGCAGTTCTTC.

This rearrangement joins TRBV16 to TRBJ2-3; 8 positions match TRBD1. CDR1 is KGHSY, CDR2 FQNENV, per germline. With V trimmed by 0 bases and J by 2 bases, 4 bases remained unmatched. The CDR3 totals 16 residues. The CDR3 here is CASSQSGTGNTDTQYF. The CDR3 nucleotides are TGTGCCAGCAGCCAATCGGGGACAGGAAACACAGATACGCAGTATTTT.

This clone showed up just a few times. The V gene is TRBV28, the J gene TRBJ1-2, with a tentative D call TRBD1 (6 bases). The CDR3 runs to 13 residues. Germline assignment: CDR1 MDHEN and CDR2 SYDVKM. Trimming pared 5 bases from V and 2 bases from J, leaving 9 bases between. CDR3 residues: CASSATGNYGYTF. For the CDR3, the DNA is TGTGCCAGCAGTGCCACAGGGAACTATGGCTACACCTTC.

The V and J genes are TRBV7-3 and TRBJ2-1; 8 bases are shared with TRBD1. Germline V gene data show CDR1 as SGHTA and CDR2 as FQGTGA. Losses at the gene ends were 5 bases for V and 3 bases for J; bases not matched to a gene: 6. This CDR3 has 15 amino acids. CDR3 amino acids: CASSPRQGIYNEQFF. CDR3 DNA sequence: TGTGCCAGCAGCCCAAGACAGGGGATCTACAATGAGCAGTTCTTC.

The chain carries TRBV5-1 and TRBJ1-1; no clear D. Trimming took off 4 bases at V and 7 bases at J, with 20 bases between the two ends. The CDR3 consists of 15 residues. Germline CDR1 SGHRS, CDR2 YFSETQ. In DNA form, the CDR3 reads TGCGCCAGCAGCCCAACCTCAGGCCAGACCGGTGAAGCTTTCTTT. Amino acids: CASSPTSGQTGEAFF.

This clone has only a few counts. The J gene is TRBJ1-2, the V gene TRBV25-1; D perhaps matches TRBD1 (5 bases). The CDR3 covers 11 residues. The V end was cut by 4 bases, the J end by 5 bases, with 5 bases between. Germline loops: CDR1 MGHDK, CDR2 SYGVNS. CDR3 loop: CASSAGYGYTF. CDR3 bases: TGTGCCAGCAGTGCAGGGTATGGCTACACCTTC.

The chain employs TRBV27 and TRBJ1-1; D perhaps matches TRBD1 (6 bases). Germline CDR1 MNHEY, CDR2 SMNVEV (reference sequence). This CDR3 has 14 residues. Deletions cut 5 bases from V and 1 base from J, with 11 bases between. The CDR3, as DNA: TGTGCCAGCAGTCCCTGGGACAAGAACACTGAAGCTTTCTTT. Residues: CASSPWDKNTEAFF.

Only a few counts were recorded for this clone. V is TRBV5-1 and J is TRBJ2-2, with D hard to call. This CDR3 contains 15 residues. CDR1 is SGHRS and CDR2 is YFSETQ in the germline V gene. V was trimmed by 3 bases and J by 0 bases, leaving 9 bases between them. CDR3 bases: TGCGCCAGCAGCTCTCTAGTTGCGAACACCGGGGAGCTGTTTTTT. This gives the protein CASSSLVANTGELFF.

This rearrangement joins TRBV2 to TRBJ1-3; possibly TRBD1 for D (6 bases). The germline V gene encodes CDR1 SNHLY and CDR2 FYNNEI. CDR3 size: 15 residues. V was cut by 6 bases and J by 0 bases, with 12 bases left in between. Here the CDR3 DNA reads TGTGCCAGCAGGATAGACAGGAGCTCTGGAAACACCATATATTTT. The encoded protein is CASRIDRSSGNTIYF.

The chain couples TRBV4-1 to TRBJ2-1, with a weak D call TRBD1 (6 bases). V was cut by 1 base and J by 2 bases, with 9 bases left in between. Germline CDR1 reads MGHRA; CDR2 reads YSYEKL. The CDR3 is 15 amino acids. This chain's CDR3 is CASSQVGQAYNEQFF. The CDR3 bases are TGCGCCAGCAGCCAAGTGGGACAAGCCTACAATGAGCAGTTCTTC.

This clone appeared a few times. The chain links TRBV18 to TRBJ1-1; D possibly corresponds to TRBD1 (6 bases). From germline, CDR1 is KGHSH and CDR2 LQKENI. The CDR3 spans 15 residues. The germline V and J ends were trimmed by 4 bases and 1 base, with 13 bases remaining between them. CDR3 region: CASSQSGTPNTEAFF. CDR3 coding DNA: TGTGCCAGCTCACAGTCCGGGACACCGAACACTGAAGCTTTCTTT.

The chain joins TRBV5-1 to TRBJ1-2; tentative D call: TRBD1 (6 bases). Looked up from germline, CDR1 is SGHRS and CDR2 is YFSETQ. With 4 bases removed from V and 3 bases from J, the gap between germline ends came to 13 bases. The CDR3 has 14 amino acids. CDR3 coding DNA: TGCGCCAGCAGCCTGGCACAGGGAGACTATGGCTACACCTTC. This translates into CASSLAQGDYGYTF.

The rearrangement joins TRBV9 to TRBJ2-1; no clear D gene. V was shortened by 3 bases and J by 7 bases, with 14 bases between the two germline ends. The CDR3 consists of 14 residues. CDR1 and CDR2 (germline): SGDLS, YYNGEE. CDR3 sequence (DNA): TGTGCCAGCAGCGACCCGCGGCTTGGGAATGAGCAGTTCTTC. Translation gives CASSDPRLGNEQFF.